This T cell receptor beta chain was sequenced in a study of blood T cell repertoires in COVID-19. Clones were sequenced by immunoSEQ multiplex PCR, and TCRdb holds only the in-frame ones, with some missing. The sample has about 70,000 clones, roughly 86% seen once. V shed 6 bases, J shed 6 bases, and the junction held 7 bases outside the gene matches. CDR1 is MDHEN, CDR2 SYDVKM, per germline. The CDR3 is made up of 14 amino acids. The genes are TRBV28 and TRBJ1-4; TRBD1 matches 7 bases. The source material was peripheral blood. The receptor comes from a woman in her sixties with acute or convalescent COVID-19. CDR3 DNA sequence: TGTGCCAGCAGCTCGGGACAGTTGCATGAAAAACTGTTTTTT. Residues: CASSSGQLHEKLFF.